This TCR beta chain originates from a study of T cell responses to AZD1222 COVID-19 vaccine. Broader study findings: At study baseline, merely roughly 6 AZD1222 recipients were seropositive. There were repertoire samples only from the period after the peak T cell response. Clonal diversity was possibly underestimated, and white British individuals and females predominated among donors.

The CDR3 consists of 13 residues. Trimming shortened V by 4 bases and J by 9 bases, and 13 bases separated the two germline ends. Germline loops: CDR1 SGHVS, CDR2 FQNEAQ. Generated by immunoSEQ multiplex PCR, the TCRdb table keeps only in-frame clones and is missing some. The data show approximately 100,000 clones, 80% to 90% seen once. Comments on this clone: Antigen unknown.

The sequencing used peripheral blood, collected on day 0 of AZD1222 vaccination. V gene TRBV7-8 combines with J gene TRBJ2-1; D uncertain. The receptor's source is an adult in good health. The chain's CDR3 is CASSSPGRGEQFF. The CDR3 DNA follows: TGTGCCAGCAGCTCCCCCGGGCGAGGTGAGCAGTTCTTC.